The clone carrying this T cell receptor (beta chain) was detected only once. The junction departs from the called germline gene at one end, perhaps through a read error. The data were produced by immunoSEQ multiplex PCR, yet TCRdb's version contains in-frame clones alone and is incomplete. Counted here are hundreds of thousands of clones, more than 70% occurring once; the ten biggest clones make up 0.0094%. The sample is drawn from a study of shared T cell receptors in the human thymus. Germline V CDR1 and CDR2: MNHEY, SVGAGI. This CDR3 spans 16 amino acids. This sample was shared with a second study, whose subject was human thymus T cells. That paper notes: The people who donated were healthy Finnish babies having corrective surgery for congenital heart defects. Thymus pieces cut out during corrective heart surgery were the tissue that was used. Among thymic and blood repertoires, usage of V and J genes appeared biased. Unrelated individuals were reported by related research to share highly overlapping thymic repertoires.

The chain combines TRBV6-5 with TRBJ1-6; TRBD1 matches 9 bases. The sequence derives from a boy younger than two with a congenital heart defect. Specimen: thymocytes. Here the CDR3 DNA reads TGTGCCAGCAGTCACTCCCCCACAGGGGGCAAGTCACCCCTCCACTTT. Residues: CASSHSPTGGKSPLHF.